What follows describes a single T cell receptor beta chain. Its specificity is unknown. The data are from a study of vaccination and CD4 T cells after COVID-19. Study overall: PCR on nasal swabs identified SARS-CoV-2 in convalescent patients, of whom nine were mild and one severe. Investigators drew the post-COVID samples a median roughly 99 days after diagnosis, with a range of 35 to 161.

TCRdb re-analysed the PCR reads in MiXCR, keeping a single row per CDR3 protein. The data show about 18,000 distinct CDR3 sequences, with 62% seen just once and over 0.9% held by the top ten. Study-wide findings and caveats: The authors identified 304 of 307 vaccine-specific clones in convalescent patients as spike mono-reactive. Convalescent patients had a median roughly 84% of post-vaccine SARS-CoV-2-reactive clones that were detected only after vaccination, not before it.

CDR1 is MNHNS and CDR2 is SASEGT in the germline V gene. This CDR3 contains 17 residues. The V segment lost 4 bases and the J segment 3 bases; nucleotides outside the gene matches: 12. The sequence derives from a human donor who had recovered from COVID-19. This chain connects TRBV6-1 to TRBJ1-2; TRBD1 matches at 9 bases. Sequencing used CD4+ T cells from blood, obtained before SARS-CoV-2 vaccination. This CDR3 reads CASSVNAGTGYDYGYTF. CDR3 sequence (DNA): TGTGCCAGCAGTGTAAACGCCGGGACAGGGTATGACTATGGCTACACCTTC.